This TCR beta chain derives from a study of OX40 agonist ivuxolimab in advanced cancers. Assay: immunoSEQ multiplex PCR; the TCRdb copy retains only in-frame clones and omits some. The repertoire consists of some 59,000 clones, with roughly 90% occurring once and the leading ten covering 8.7%. This CDR3 is built from 13 residues. V was pared by 3 bases and J by 4 bases, with 9 bases between. Germline V gene lookup returns CDR1 LGHNA and CDR2 YSLEER. This TCR was recovered from an adult with an advanced solid tumor such as melanoma, head and neck, liver or kidney cancer. This specimen consisted of CD4+ or CD8+ T cells sorted from blood, obtained in a trial of the OX40 agonist ivuxolimab. V is TRBV4-3 and J is TRBJ1-1; D ambiguous. The CDR3 region has the DNA TGCGCCAGCAGCCATGCGATAAGCACTGAAGCTTTCTTT. Protein sequence: CASSHAISTEAFF.